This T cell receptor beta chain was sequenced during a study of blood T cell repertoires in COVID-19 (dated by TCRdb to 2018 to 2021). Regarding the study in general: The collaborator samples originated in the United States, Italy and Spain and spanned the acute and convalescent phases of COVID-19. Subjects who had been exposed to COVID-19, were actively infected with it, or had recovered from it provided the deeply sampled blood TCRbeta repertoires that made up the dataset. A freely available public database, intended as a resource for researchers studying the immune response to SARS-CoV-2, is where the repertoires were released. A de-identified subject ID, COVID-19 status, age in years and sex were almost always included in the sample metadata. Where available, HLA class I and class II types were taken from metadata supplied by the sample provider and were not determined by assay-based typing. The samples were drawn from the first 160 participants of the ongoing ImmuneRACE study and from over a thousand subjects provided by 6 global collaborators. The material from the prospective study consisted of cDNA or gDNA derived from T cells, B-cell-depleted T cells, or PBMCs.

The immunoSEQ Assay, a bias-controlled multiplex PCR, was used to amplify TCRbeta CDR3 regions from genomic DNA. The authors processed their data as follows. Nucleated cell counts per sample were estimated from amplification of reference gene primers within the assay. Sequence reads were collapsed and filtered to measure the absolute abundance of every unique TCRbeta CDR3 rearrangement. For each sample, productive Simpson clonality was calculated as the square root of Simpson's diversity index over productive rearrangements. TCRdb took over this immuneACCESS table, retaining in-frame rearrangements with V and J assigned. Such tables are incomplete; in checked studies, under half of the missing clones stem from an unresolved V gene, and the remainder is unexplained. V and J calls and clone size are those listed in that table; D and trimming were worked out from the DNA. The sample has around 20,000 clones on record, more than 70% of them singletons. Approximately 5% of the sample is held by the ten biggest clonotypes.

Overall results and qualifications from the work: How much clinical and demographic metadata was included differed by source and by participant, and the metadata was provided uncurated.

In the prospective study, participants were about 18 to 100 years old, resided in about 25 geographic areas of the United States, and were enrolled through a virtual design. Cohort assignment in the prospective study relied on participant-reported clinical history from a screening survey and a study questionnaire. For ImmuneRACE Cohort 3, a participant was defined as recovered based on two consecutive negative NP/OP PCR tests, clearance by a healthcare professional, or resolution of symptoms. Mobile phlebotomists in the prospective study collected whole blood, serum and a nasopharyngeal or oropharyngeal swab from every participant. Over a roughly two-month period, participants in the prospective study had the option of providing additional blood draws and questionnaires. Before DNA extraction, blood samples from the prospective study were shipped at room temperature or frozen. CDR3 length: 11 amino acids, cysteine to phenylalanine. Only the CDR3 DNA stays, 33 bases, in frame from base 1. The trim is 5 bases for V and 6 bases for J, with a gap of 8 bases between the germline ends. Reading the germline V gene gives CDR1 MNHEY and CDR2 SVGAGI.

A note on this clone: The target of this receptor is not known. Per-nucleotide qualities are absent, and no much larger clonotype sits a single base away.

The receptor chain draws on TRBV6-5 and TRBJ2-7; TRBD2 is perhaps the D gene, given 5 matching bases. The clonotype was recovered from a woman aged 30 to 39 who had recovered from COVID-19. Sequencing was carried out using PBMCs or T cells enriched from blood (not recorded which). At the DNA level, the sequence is TGTGCCAGCAGTCGAGGGATCGAGCAGTACTTC. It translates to CASSRGIEQYF.